These 14 T cell receptor beta chains came from one sample sequenced in a study of blood T cell repertoires in COVID-19. Only in-frame clones appear in the TCRdb table, and some are missing; sequencing was by immunoSEQ multiplex PCR. The profile covers 350,000 to 500,000 clones, with about 88% appearing a single time and around 1.5% taken by the ten largest. The material sequenced was PBMCs or T cells enriched from blood (not recorded which). Source of these receptors: a woman aged 18-29 years who had been exposed to COVID-19.

The chain has TRBV18 and TRBJ1-1, with D possibly being TRBD1 (6 bases). The CDR3 sequence is 14 residues long. From germline, CDR1 is KGHSH and CDR2 LQKENI. Trimming shortened V by 5 bases and J by 4 bases, and 14 bases separated the two germline ends. The CDR3, as DNA: TGTGCCAGCTCAGCTTTCAGGGGTGGCACTGAAGCTTTCTTT. Its translation is CASSAFRGGTEAFF.

The J gene is TRBJ2-2, the V gene TRBV5-4; 8 bases are a match to TRBD2. Germline V gives CDR1 SGHNT, CDR2 YYREEE (reference sequence). The CDR3 runs 15 residues. V lost 2 bases, J lost 5 bases, and 5 bases stayed unmatched. The CDR3 DNA sequence: TGTGCCAGCAGCTTCGGGGGGGCAATGACCGGGGAGCTGTTTTTT. This translates into CASSFGGAMTGELFF.

This chain links TRBV5-1 with TRBJ2-2; 8 bases line up with TRBD2. With 4 bases clipped from V and 5 bases from J, the junction kept 7 bases outside the gene matches. CDR3 length: 15 residues. CDR1 is SGHRS and CDR2 is YFSETQ in the germline V gene. The DNA for the CDR3 is TGCGCCAGCAGCCCCCGAACGGGGGGGACCGGGGAGCTGTTTTTT. Its translation is CASSPRTGGTGELFF.

The chain carries TRBV30 and TRBJ2-2; D perhaps matches TRBD1 (6 bases). The ends were cut back, 3 bases at V and 6 bases at J, with 20 bases in the middle. Germline V lookup: CDR1 GTSNPN, CDR2 SVGIG (reference sequence). The CDR3 contains 16 residues. CDR3 region: CAWSEGRQGISGELFF. CDR3 bases: TGTGCCTGGAGCGAGGGCCGGCAGGGGATTTCCGGGGAGCTGTTTTTT.

The chain combines TRBV19 with TRBJ2-1; 11 bases are shared with TRBD2. V lost 0 bases, J lost 6 bases, and 4 bases stayed unmatched. The germline V gene has CDR1 LNHDA and CDR2 SQIVND (reference sequence). This CDR3 region has 16 residues. The CDR3 nucleotides are TGTGCCAGTAGTATAGAGGTAGCGGGAGGGAGCAATGAGCAGTTCTTC. Translated, it gives CASSIEVAGGSNEQFF.

V gene TRBV4-2 combines with J gene TRBJ1-5; a possible D gene is TRBD1 (5 bases). This CDR3 contains 15 residues. Germline-derived CDR1 and CDR2 are LGHNA and YNFKEQ. V was trimmed by 1 base and J by 4 bases, leaving 11 bases between them. In DNA form, the CDR3 reads TGTGCCAGCAGCCAAGGCAGGGAAGGGAATCAGCCCCAGCATTTT. Protein sequence: CASSQGREGNQPQHF.

This clone came up once. The V call is TRBV5-1, the J call TRBJ1-1, with a tentative D call TRBD1 (5 bases). Trimming stripped 0 bases from V and 0 bases from J, with 9 bases between. CDR1 is SGHRS, CDR2 YFSETQ, per germline. This CDR3 comprises 15 residues. The CDR3 sequence is CASSLEGVMNTEAFF. The CDR3 region has the DNA TGCGCCAGCAGCTTGGAAGGGGTCATGAACACTGAAGCTTTCTTT.

The V gene is TRBV6-5, the J gene TRBJ2-1; 7 bases fit TRBD2. The germline gives CDR1 MNHEY, CDR2 SVGAGI. V shed 3 bases and J 7 bases; nucleotides not matched to a gene: 6. The CDR3 spans 14 residues. The DNA of the CDR3 is TGTGCCAGCAGTTATTTCGGGGGGAGGAATGAGCAGTTCTTC. Encoded protein: CASSYFGGRNEQFF.

The chain is built from TRBV27 and TRBJ1-5, with D possibly TRBD1 on 6 matching bases. The V end lost 5 bases, the J end lost 6 bases, and 11 bases lay between the germline ends. Germline loops: CDR1 MNHEY, CDR2 SMNVEV (reference sequence). The CDR3 extends over 13 amino acids. The CDR3 loop reads CASSVQGFQPQHF. In nucleotides, the CDR3 is TGTGCCAGCAGTGTACAGGGTTTTCAGCCCCAGCATTTT.

This clone was counted a few times. This chain uses TRBV10-1 with TRBJ2-1, with D unclear. The V gene's germline CDR1 is WNHNN and CDR2 SYGVQD (reference sequence). Trimming took 3 bases from V and 9 from J, leaving 12 bases between them. This CDR3 region has 13 residues. This CDR3 is CASSDWSVGEQFF. In DNA form, the CDR3 reads TGCGCCAGCAGTGACTGGAGTGTAGGTGAGCAGTTCTTC.

As to this clone: Within the sample, other DNA sequences also encode this same CDR3. The chain employs TRBV7-3 and TRBJ2-3; 12 nucleotides match TRBD2. V lost 2 bases and J lost 3; bases outside the gene matches: 0. This CDR3 contains 15 residues. CDR1 and CDR2 from the germline V gene are SGHTA and FQGTGA. The CDR3 region is CASSLLAGGTDTQYF. As DNA, the CDR3 is TGTGCCAGCAGCTTACTAGCGGGGGGGACAGATACGCAGTATTTT. The full variable domain, rest sourced from reference TRBV7-3 and TRBJ2-3, is GAGVSQTPSNKVTEKGKYVELRCDPISGHTALYWYRQSLGQGPEFLIYFQGTGAADDSGLPNDRFFAVRPEGSVSTLKIQRTERGDSAVYLCASSLLAGGTDTQYFGPGTRLTVL.

The chain combines TRBV29-1 with TRBJ2-7; TRBD1 matches at 9 bases. With V trimmed by 2 bases and J by 4 bases, 6 bases remained unmatched. The CDR3 loop spans 14 amino acids. The germline V gene has CDR1 SQVTM and CDR2 ANQGSEA. As DNA, the CDR3 is TGCAGCGTTGAATTCACAGGGGGCAGATACGAGCAGTACTTC. Its protein product is CSVEFTGGRYEQYF.

The genes are TRBV3-1 (or the pseudogene TRBV3-2) and TRBJ1-1; D is uncertain. The CDR3 contains 16 residues. CDR1 LGHDT and CDR2 YNNKEL come from the germline V gene (reference sequence). The V gene lost 0 bases and the J gene lost 0 bases, with 11 bases spanning the gap. The CDR3 nucleotides read TGTGCCAGCAGCCAAGATAAAGTTACACTGAACACTGAAGCTTTCTTT. As protein: CASSQDKVTLNTEAFF.

A word on this clone: The sample has other DNA sequences that encode this CDR3 too. In nucleotides, the CDR3 is TGTGCCAGCCTGGGACTAGCGGACTCCTACGAGCAGTACTTC. Its translation: CASLGLADSYEQYF. The V call is TRBV2, the J call TRBJ2-7; 11 positions agree with TRBD2. The CDR3 covers 14 residues. Germline-derived CDR1 and CDR2 are SNHLY and FYNNEI. J gave up 0 bases and V 8 bases, and 3 bases lay outside the gene matches.